This T cell receptor beta chain was recovered during a study of cytomegalovirus exposure and HLA in healthy donors. Study details: Samples from HLA-typed donors yielded around 85 million unique TCRs in an early data release.

The CDR3 contains 15 residues. Trimming removed 4 bases at V and 0 bases at J, with 10 bases between. Germline V gene data show CDR1 as SGHTA and CDR2 as FQGNSA. Concerning this clone: Its antigen is unknown.

Primers included in the PCR were 60 Vbeta and 13 Jbeta primers. Assay used: immunoSEQ multiplex PCR; TCRdb lists only in-frame clones, some missing. The sample lists more than 85,000 clones, 70% to 75% occurring once. Study-wide findings and caveats: One cluster of highly shared sequence variants probably arose as a sequencing artifact.

The V gene is TRBV7-2, the J gene TRBJ1-3; a weak D match, TRBD1 (6 bases). The sequenced sample was PBMCs. This sequence was found in a man aged 35-49 years in good health and CMV-seronegative. CDR3 amino acids: CASSSDRGSGNTIYF. The CDR3, as DNA: TGTGCCAGCAGCTCGGACAGAGGCTCTGGAAACACCATATATTTT.